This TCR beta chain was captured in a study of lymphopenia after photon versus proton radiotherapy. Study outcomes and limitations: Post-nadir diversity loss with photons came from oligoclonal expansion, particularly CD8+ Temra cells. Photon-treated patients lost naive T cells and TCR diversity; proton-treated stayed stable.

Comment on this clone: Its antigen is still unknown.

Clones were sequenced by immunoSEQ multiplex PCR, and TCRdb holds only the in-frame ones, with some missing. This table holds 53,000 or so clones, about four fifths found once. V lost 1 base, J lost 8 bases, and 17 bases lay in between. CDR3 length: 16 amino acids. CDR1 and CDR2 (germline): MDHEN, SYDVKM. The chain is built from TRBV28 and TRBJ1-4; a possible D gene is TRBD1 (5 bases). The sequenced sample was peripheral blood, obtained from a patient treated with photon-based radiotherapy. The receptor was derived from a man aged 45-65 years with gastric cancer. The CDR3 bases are TGTGCCAGCAGTTTATTATCTTCCGCGACAGACGAAAAACTGTTTTTT. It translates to CASSLLSSATDEKLFF.